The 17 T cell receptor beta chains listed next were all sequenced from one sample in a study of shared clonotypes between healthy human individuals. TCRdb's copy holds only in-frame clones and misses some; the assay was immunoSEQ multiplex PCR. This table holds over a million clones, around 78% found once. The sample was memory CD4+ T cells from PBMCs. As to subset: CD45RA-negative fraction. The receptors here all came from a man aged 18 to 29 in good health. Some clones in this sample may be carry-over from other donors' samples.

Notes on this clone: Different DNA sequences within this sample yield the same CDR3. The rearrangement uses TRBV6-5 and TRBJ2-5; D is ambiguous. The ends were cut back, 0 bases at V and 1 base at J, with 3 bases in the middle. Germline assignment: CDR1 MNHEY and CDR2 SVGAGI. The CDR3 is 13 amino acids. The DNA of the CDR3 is TGTGCCAGCAGTTACTCTATCCAAGAGACCCAGTACTTC. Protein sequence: CASSYSIQETQYF.

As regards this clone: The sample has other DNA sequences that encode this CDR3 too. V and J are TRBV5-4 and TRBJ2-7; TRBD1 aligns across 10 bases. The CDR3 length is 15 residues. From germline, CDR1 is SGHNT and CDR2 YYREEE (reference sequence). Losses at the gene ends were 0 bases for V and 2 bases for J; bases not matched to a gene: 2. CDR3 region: CASSLGGQGTYEQYF. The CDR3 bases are TGTGCCAGCAGCTTGGGGGGACAGGGGACCTACGAGCAGTACTTC.

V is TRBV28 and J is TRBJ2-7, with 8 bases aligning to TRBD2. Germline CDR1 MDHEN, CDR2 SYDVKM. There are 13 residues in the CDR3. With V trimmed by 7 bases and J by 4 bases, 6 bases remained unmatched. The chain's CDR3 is CASTGGGGYEQYF. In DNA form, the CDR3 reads TGTGCCAGCACCGGGGGGGGAGGTTACGAGCAGTACTTC.

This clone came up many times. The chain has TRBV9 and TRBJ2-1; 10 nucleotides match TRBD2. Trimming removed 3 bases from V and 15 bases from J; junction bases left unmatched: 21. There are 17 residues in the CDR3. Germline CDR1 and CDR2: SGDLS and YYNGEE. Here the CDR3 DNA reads TGTGCCAGCAGCGAAAGACTTAAGACTAGCGGGTGTCCTGAGTGGTTCTTC. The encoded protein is CASSERLKTSGCPEWFF. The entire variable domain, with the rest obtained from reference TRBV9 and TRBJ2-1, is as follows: DSGVTQTPKHLITATGQRVTLRCSPRSGDLSVYWYQQSLDQGLQFLIQYYNGEERAKGNILERFSAQQFPDLHSELNLSSLELGDSALYFCASSERLKTSGCPEWFFGPGTRLTVL.

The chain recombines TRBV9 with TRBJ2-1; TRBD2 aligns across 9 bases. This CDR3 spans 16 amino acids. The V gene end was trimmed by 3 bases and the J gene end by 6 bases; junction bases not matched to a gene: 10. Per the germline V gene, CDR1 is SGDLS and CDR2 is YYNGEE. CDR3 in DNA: TGTGCCAGCAGCGAGCCTAGCGGGATTTACCCCAATGAGCAGTTCTTC. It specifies CASSEPSGIYPNEQFF.

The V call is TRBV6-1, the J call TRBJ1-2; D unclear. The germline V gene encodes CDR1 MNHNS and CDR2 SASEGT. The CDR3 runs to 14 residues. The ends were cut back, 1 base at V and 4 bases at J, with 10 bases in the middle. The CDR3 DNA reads TGTGCCAGCAGTGAAGGAGGGCTCCTCTATGGCTACACCTTC. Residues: CASSEGGLLYGYTF.

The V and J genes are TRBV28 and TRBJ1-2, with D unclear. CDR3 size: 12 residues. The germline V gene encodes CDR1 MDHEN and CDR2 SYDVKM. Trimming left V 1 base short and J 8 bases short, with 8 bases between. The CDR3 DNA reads TGTGCCAGCAGTTTATTCCCCGAAGGCTACACCTTC. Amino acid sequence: CASSLFPEGYTF.

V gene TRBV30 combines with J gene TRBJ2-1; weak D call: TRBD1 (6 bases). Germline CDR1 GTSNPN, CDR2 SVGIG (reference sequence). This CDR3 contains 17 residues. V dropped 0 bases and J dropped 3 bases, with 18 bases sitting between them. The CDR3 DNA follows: TGTGCCTGGAGTGTAGGATCCGGCAGGGGCCTCTACAATGAGCAGTTCTTC. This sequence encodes CAWSVGSGRGLYNEQFF.

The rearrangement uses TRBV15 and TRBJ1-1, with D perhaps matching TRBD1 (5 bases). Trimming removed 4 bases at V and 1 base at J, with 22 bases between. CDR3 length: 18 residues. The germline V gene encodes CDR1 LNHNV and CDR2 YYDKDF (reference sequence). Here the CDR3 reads CATSNPGVGTFGNTEAFF. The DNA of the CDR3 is TGTGCCACCAGCAACCCCGGGGTGGGGACCTTCGGGAACACTGAAGCTTTCTTT.

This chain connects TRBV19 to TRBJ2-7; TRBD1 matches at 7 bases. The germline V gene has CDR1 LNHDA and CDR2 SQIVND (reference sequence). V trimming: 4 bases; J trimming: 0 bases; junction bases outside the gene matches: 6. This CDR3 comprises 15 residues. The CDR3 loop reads CASSREGGNSYEQYF. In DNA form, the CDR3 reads TGTGCCAGTAGTAGAGAAGGGGGCAACTCCTACGAGCAGTACTTC.

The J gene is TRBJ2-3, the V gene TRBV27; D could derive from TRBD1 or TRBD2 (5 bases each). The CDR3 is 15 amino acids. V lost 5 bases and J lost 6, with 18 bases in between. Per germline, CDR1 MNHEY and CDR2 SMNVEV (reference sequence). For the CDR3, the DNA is TGTGCCAGCAGTCCCCGGACTGTGGGGCGGGATACGCAGTATTTT. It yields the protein CASSPRTVGRDTQYF.

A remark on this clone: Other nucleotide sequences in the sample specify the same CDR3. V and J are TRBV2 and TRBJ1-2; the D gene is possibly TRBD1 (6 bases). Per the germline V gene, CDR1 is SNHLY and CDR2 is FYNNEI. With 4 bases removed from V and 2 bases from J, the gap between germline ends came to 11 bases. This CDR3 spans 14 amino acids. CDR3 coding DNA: TGTGCCAGCAGTGGGCAGGGGTTAAACTATGGCTACACCTTC. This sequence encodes CASSGQGLNYGYTF.

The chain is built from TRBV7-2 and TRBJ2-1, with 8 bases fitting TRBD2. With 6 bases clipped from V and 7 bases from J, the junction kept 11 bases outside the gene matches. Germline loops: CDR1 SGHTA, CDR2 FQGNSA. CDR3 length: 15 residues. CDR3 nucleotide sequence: TGTGCCAGCAGACCGGTAGTAGCGGGAATAAATGAGCAGTTCTTC. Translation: CASRPVVAGINEQFF.

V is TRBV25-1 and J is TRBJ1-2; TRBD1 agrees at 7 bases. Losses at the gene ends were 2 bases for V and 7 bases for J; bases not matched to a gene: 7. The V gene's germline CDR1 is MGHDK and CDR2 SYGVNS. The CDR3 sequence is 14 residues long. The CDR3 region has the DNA TGTGCCAGCAGTGAACCTTTCACAGGGGTTGGCTACACCTTC. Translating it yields CASSEPFTGVGYTF.

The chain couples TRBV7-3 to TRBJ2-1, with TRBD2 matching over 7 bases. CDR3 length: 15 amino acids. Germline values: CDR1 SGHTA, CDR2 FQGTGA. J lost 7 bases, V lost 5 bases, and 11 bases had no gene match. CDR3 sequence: CASSHGGNSKNEQFF. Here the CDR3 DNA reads TGTGCCAGCAGCCACGGGGGGAATTCGAAGAATGAGCAGTTCTTC.

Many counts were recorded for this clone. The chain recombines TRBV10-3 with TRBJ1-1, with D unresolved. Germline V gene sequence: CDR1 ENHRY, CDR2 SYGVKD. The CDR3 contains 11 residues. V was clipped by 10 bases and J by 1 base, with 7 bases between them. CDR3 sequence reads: CATSQNTEAFF. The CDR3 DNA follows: TGTGCCACGAGTCAGAACACTGAAGCTTTCTTT.

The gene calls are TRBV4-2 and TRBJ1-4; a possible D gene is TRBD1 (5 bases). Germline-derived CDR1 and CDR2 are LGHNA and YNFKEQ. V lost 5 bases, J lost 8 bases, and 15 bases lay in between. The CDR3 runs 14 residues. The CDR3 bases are TGTGCCAGCAGCGCTGCGGGGGAAGGAGAAAAACTGTTTTTT. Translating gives CASSAAGEGEKLFF.